This T cell receptor (beta chain) was sequenced in a study of blood T cell repertoires in COVID-19. Whole-study context: Some COVID-19 samples were acute and others convalescent; all came from the United States, Italy and Spain.

CDR1 is SGHNT and CDR2 is YYREEE in the germline V gene (reference sequence). V dropped 5 bases and J dropped 0 bases, with 13 bases sitting between them. The CDR3 length is 15 residues. Here immunoSEQ multiplex PCR was the method, and the copy in TCRdb shows in-frame clones only, minus some. Here the sample spans about 88,000 clones, over 80% being singletons. This TCR was recovered from a human donor with active COVID-19. The donor label of this sample is uncertain. This chain joins TRBV5-4 and TRBJ2-3; D remains unclear. The source material was peripheral blood. Written as DNA, the CDR3 is TGTGCCAGCAGTACGGAGAGAGTAAGCACAGATACGCAGTATTTT. As protein: CASSTERVSTDTQYF.